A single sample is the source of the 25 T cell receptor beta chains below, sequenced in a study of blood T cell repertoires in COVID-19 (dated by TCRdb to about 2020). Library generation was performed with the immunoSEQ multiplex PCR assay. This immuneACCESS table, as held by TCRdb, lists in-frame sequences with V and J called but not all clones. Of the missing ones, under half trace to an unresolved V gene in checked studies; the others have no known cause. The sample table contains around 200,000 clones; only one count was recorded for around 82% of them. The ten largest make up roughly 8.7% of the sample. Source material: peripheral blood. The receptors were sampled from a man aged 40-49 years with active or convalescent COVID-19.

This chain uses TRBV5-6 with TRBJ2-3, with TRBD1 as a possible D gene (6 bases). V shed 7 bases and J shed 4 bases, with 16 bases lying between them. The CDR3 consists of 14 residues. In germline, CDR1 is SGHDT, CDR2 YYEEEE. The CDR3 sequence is CASSWQGTADTQYF. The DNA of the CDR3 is TGTGCCAGCTCCTGGCAGGGGACGGCAGATACGCAGTATTTT. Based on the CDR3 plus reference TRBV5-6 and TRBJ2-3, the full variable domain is DAGVTQSPTHLIKTRGQQVTLRCSPKSGHDTVSWYQQALGQGPQFIFQYYEEEERQRGNFPDRFSGHQFPNYSSELNVNALLLGDSALYLCASSWQGTADTQYFGPGTRLTVL.

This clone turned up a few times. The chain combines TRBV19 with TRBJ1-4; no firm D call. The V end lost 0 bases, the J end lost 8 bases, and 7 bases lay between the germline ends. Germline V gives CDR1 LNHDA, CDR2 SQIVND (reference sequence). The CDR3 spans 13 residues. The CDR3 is CASSIDAREKLFF. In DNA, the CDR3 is TGTGCCAGTAGTATAGATGCCAGGGAAAAACTGTTTTTT.

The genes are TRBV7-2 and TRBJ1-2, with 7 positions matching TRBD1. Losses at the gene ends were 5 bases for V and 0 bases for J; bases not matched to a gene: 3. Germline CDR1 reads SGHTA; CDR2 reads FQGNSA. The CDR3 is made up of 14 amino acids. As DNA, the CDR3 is TGTGCCAGCAGCGGGGGACAGCCTAACTATGGCTACACCTTC. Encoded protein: CASSGGQPNYGYTF.

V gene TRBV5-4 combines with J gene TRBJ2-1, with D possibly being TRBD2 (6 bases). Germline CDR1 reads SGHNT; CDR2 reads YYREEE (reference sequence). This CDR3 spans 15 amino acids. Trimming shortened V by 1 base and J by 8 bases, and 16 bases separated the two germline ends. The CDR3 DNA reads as TGTGCCAGCAGCTTGCAAAAGCGGGCTGGGTATGAGCAGTTCTTC. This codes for CASSLQKRAGYEQFF.

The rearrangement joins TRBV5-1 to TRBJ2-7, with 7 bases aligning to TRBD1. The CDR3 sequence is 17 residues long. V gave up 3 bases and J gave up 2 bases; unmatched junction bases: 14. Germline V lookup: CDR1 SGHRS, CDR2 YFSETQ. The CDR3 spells CASSSKTTGDHTYEQYF. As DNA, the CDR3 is TGCGCCAGCAGCTCTAAGACAACAGGGGACCATACCTACGAGCAGTACTTC.

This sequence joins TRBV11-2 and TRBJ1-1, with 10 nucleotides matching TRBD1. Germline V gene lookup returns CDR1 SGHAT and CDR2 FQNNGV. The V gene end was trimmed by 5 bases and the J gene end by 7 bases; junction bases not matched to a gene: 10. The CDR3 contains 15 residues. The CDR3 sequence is CASSPTGQGRGEAFF. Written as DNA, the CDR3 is TGTGCCAGCAGCCCCACGGGACAGGGGAGAGGTGAAGCTTTCTTT.

The CDR3 here is CASSYRGSGNTIYF. The CDR3 nucleotides are TGTGCCAGCAGTTACCGGGGCTCTGGAAACACCATATATTTT. The chain uses TRBV6-2 or TRBV6-3 and TRBJ1-3; D unresolved. CDR1 MNHEY and CDR2 SVGEGT come from the germline V gene. The CDR3 is made up of 14 amino acids. V was clipped by 2 bases and J by 0 bases, with 5 bases between them.

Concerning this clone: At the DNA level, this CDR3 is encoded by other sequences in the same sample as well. Here the CDR3 reads CASSLRQGNTEAFF. CDR3 sequence (DNA): TGTGCCAGCAGCTTACGCCAGGGGAACACTGAAGCTTTCTTT. This chain connects TRBV7-9 to TRBJ1-1; D possibly corresponds to TRBD1 (5 bases). Germline V gene data show CDR1 as SEHNR and CDR2 as FQNEAQ (reference sequence). This CDR3 is built from 14 residues. V was trimmed by 2 bases and J by 1 base, leaving 8 bases between them.

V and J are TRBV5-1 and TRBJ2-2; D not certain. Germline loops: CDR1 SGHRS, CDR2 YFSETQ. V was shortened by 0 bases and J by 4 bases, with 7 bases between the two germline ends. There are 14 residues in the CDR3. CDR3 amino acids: CASSLGAPTGELFF. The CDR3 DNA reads TGCGCCAGCAGCTTGGGGGCGCCCACCGGGGAGCTGTTTTTT. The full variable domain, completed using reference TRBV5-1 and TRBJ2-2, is KAGVTQTPRYLIKTRGQQVTLSCSPISGHRSVSWYQQTPGQGLQFLFEYFSETQRNKGNFPGRFSGRQFSNSRSEMNVSTLELGDSALYLCASSLGAPTGELFFGEGSRLTVL.

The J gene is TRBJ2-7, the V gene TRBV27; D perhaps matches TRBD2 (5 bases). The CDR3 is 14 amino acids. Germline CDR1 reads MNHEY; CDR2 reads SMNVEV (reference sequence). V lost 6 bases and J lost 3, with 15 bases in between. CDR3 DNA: TGTGCCAGCAGCATGTTGGGTCGGGGCTACGAGCAGTACTTC. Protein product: CASSMLGRGYEQYF.

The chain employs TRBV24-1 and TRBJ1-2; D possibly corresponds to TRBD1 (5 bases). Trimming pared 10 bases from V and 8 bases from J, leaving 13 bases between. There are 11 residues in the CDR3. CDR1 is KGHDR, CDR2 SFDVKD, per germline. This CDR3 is CATGHSLGYTF. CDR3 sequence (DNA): TGTGCCACAGGACATAGCCTAGGCTACACCTTC.

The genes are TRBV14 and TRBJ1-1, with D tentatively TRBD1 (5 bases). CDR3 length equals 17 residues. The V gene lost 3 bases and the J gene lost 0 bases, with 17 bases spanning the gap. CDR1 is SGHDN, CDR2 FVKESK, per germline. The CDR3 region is CASSQGLGLDMNTEAFF. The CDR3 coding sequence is TGTGCCAGCAGCCAGGGTTTGGGACTCGACATGAACACTGAAGCTTTCTTT.

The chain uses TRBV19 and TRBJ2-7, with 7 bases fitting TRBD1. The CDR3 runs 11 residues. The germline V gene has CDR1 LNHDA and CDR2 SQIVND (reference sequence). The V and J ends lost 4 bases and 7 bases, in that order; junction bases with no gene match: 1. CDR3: CASSTQGEQYF. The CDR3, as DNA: TGTGCCAGTAGTACACAGGGGGAGCAGTACTTC.

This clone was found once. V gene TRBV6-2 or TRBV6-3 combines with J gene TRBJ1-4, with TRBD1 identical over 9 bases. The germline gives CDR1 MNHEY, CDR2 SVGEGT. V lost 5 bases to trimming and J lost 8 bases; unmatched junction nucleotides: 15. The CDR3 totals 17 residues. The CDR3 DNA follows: TGTGCCAGCAGTCACGGGACAGGGTTGTCCTTGTACGAAAAACTGTTTTTT. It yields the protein CASSHGTGLSLYEKLFF.

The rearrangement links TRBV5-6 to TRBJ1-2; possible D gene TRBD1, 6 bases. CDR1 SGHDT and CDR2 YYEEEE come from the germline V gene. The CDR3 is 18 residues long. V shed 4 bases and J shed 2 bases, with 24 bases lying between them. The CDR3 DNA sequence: TGTGCCAGCAGCCTAGGGGCGGCAGGGGTCCCCCCGAACTATGGCTACACCTTC. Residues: CASSLGAAGVPPNYGYTF.

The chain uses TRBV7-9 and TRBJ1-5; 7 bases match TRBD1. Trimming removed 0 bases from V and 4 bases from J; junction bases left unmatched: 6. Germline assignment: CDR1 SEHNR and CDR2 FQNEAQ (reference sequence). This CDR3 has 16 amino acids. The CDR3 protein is CASSLAGQGGNQPQHF. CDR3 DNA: TGTGCCAGCAGCTTAGCGGGGCAGGGGGGAAATCAGCCCCAGCATTTT.

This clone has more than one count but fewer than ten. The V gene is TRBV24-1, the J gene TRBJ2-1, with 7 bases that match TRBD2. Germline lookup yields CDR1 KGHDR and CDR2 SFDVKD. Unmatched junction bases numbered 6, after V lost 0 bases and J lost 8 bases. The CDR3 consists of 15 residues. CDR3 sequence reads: CATSDLKAGVYEQFF. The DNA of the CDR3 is TGTGCCACCAGTGATTTGAAGGCGGGAGTTTATGAGCAGTTCTTC.

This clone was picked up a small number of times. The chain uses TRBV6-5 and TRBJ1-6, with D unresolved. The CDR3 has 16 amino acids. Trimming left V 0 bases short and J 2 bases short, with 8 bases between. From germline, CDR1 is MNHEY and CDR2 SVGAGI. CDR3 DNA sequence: TGTGCCAGCAGTTACTCCTCCCCTCCCTATAATTCACCCCTCCACTTT. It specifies CASSYSSPPYNSPLHF.

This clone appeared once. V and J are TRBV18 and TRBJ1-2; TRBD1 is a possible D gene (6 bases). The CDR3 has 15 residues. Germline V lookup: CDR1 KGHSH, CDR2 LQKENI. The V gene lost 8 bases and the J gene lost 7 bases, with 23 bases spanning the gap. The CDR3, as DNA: TGTGCCAGCATTGCGACAGGTGCGGTGCCGGGTGGCTACACCTTC. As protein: CASIATGAVPGGYTF.

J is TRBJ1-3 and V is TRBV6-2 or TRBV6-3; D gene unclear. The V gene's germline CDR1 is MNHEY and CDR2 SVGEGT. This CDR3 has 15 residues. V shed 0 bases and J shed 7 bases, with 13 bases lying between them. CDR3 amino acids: CASSYSRPVRNTIYF. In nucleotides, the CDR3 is TGTGCCAGCAGTTACTCCCGTCCCGTCCGGAACACCATATATTTT.

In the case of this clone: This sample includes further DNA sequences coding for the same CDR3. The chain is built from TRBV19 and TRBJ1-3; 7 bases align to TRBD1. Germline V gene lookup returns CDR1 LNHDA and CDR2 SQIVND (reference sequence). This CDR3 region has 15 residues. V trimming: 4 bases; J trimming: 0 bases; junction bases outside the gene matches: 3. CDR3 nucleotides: TGTGCCAGTAGTACCGGGACAGCCTCTGGAAACACCATATATTTT. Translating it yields CASSTGTASGNTIYF.

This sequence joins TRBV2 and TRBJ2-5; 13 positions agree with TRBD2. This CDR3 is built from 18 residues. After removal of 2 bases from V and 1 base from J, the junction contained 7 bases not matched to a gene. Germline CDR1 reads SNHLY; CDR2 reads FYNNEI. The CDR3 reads CASSETSGGAPFQETQYF. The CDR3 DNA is TGTGCCAGCAGTGAAACTAGCGGGGGGGCCCCCTTCCAAGAGACCCAGTACTTC.

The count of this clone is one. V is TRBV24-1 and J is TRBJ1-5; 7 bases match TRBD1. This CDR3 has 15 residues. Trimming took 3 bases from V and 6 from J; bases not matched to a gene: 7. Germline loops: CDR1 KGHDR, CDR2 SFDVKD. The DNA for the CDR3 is TGTGCCACCAGTGATACACAGGGGCAGGGTCAGCCCCAGCATTTT. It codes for CATSDTQGQGQPQHF.

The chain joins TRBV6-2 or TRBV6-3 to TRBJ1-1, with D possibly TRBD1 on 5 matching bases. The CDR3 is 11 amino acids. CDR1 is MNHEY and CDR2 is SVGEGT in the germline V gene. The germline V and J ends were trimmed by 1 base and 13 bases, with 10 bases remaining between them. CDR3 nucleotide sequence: TGTGCCAGCAGTTACTTCGGGGGAAGTTTCTTT. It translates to CASSYFGGSFF.

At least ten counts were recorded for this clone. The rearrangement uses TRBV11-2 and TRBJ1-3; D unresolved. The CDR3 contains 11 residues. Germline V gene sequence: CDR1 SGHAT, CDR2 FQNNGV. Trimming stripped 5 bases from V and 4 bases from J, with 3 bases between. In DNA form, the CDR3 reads TGTGCCAGCAGCCAAGGAAACACCATATATTTT. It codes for CASSQGNTIYF.